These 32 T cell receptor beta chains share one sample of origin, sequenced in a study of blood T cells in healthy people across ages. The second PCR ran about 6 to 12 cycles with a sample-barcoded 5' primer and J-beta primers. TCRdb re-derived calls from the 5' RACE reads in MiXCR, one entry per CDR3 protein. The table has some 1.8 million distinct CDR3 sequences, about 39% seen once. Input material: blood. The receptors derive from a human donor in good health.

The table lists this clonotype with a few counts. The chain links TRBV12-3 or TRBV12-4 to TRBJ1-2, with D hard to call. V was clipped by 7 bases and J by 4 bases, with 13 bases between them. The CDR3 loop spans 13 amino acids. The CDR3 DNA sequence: TGTGCCAGCACTCCGTCGATAGGCTATGGCTACACCTTC. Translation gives CASTPSIGYGYTF.

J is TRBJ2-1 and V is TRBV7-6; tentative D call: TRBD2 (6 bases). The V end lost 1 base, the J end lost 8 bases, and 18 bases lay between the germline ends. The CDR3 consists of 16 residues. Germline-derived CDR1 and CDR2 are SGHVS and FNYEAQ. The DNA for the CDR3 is TGTGCCAGCAGCTTAGAGGCCACCCGGCTAGCGTATGAGCAGTTCTTC. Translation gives CASSLEATRLAYEQFF.

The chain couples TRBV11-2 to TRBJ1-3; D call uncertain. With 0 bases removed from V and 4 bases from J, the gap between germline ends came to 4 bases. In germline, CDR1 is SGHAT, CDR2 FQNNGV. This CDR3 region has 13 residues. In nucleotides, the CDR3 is TGTGCCAGCAGCTTAGATCAGGGAAACACCATATATTTT. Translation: CASSLDQGNTIYF.

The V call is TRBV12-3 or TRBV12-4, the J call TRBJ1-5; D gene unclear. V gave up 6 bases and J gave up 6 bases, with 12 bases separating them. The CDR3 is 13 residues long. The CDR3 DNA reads TGTGCCAGCAGCCCCCAGGAGGCTCAGCCCCAGCATTTT. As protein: CASSPQEAQPQHF.

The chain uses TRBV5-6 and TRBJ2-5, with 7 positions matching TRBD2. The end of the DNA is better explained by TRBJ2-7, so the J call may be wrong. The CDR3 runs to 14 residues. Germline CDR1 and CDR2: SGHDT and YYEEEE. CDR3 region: CASSWAGLVDEQYF. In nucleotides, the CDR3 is TGTGCCAGCAGCTGGGCCGGACTAGTTGACGAGCAGTACTTC.

DNA of the CDR3: TGTGCCAGCAGCGTAGGTGGGGGGGCCATGAATGAGCAGTTCTTC. Residues: CASSVGGGAMNEQFF. This rearrangement joins TRBV9 to TRBJ2-1; perhaps TRBD2 as D (7 bases). V lost 0 bases to trimming and J lost 7 bases, with 14 bases between them. Germline V gene data show CDR1 as SGDLS and CDR2 as YYNGEE. The CDR3 loop spans 15 amino acids.

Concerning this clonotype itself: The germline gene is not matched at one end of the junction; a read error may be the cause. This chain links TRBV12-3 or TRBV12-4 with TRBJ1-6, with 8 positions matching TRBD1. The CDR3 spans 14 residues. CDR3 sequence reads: CASSLPGQVNTLHF. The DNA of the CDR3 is TGCGCCAGCAGTTTACCGGGACAGGTAAACACCCTCCACTTT.

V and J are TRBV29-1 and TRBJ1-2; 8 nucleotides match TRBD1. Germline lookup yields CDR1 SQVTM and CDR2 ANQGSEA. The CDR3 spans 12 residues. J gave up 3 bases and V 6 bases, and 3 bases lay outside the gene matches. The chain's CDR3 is CSVRGQDYGYTF. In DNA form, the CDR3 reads TGCAGCGTCAGGGGGCAGGACTATGGCTACACCTTC.

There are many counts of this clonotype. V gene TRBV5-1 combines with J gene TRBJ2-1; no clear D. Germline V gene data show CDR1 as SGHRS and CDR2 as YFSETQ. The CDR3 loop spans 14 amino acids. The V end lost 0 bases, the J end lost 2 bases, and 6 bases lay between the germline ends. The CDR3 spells CASSLVPAYNEQFF. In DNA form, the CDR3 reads TGCGCCAGCAGCTTGGTTCCAGCCTACAATGAGCAGTTCTTC.

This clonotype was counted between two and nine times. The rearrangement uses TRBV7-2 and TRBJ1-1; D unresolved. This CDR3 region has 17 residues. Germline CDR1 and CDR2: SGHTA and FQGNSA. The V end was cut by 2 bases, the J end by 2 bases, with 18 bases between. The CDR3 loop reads CASSLFLNNVANTEAFF. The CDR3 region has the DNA TGTGCCAGCAGCTTATTCCTCAATAACGTAGCTAACACTGAAGCTTTCTTT.

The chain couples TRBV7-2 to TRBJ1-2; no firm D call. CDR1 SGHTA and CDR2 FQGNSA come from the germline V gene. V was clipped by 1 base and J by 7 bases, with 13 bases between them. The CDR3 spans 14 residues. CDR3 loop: CASSLESAGFGYTF. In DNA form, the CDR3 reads TGTGCCAGCAGCTTAGAGTCGGCAGGCTTTGGCTACACCTTC. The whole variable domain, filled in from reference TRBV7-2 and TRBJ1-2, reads GAGVSQSPSNKVTEKGKDVELRCDPISGHTALYWYRQSLGQGLEFLIYFQGNSAPDKSGLPSDRFSAERTGGSVSTLTIQRTQQEDSAVYLCASSLESAGFGYTFGSGTRLTVV.

CDR3 region: CASSQDRDLSGNTIYF. CDR3 coding DNA: TGCGCCAGCAGCCAAGACCGGGATTTGTCTGGAAACACCATATATTTT. This sequence joins TRBV4-3 and TRBJ1-3; D remains ambiguous. The CDR3 extends over 16 amino acids. Trimming took off 0 bases at V and 1 base at J, with 10 bases between the two ends. Germline CDR1 LGHNA, CDR2 YSLEER.

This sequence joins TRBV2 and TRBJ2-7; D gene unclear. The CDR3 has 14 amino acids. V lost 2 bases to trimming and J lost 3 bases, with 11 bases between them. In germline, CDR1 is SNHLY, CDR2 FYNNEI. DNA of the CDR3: TGTGCCAGCAGTGAATACGCCGGAGACTACGAGCAGTACTTC. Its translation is CASSEYAGDYEQYF.

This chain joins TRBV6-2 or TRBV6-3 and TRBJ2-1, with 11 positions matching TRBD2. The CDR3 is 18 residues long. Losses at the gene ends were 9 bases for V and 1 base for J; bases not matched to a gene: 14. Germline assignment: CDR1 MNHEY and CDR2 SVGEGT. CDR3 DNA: TGTGCCAGTTTTACGCTAGCGGGGGGAGTGAGATCCTACAATGAGCAGTTCTTC. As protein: CASFTLAGGVRSYNEQFF.

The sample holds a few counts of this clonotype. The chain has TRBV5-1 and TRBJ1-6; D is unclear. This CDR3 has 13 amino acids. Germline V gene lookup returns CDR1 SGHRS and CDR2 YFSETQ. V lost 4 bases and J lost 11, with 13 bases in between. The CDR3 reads CASSPMRGPPLHF. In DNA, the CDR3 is TGCGCCAGCAGCCCCATGCGAGGTCCACCCCTCCACTTT.

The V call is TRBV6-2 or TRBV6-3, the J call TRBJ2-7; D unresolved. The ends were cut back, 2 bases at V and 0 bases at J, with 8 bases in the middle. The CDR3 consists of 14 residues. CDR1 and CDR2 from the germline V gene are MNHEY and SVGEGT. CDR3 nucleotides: TGTGCCAGCAGTTACGACTCCCTCTCCTACGAGCAGTACTTC. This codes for CASSYDSLSYEQYF.

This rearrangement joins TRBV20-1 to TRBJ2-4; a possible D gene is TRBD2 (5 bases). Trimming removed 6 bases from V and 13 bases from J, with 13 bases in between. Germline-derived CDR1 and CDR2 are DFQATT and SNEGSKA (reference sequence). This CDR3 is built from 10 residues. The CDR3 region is CSAEKGDQYF. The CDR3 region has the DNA TGCAGTGCCGAAAAGGGAGACCAGTACTTC.

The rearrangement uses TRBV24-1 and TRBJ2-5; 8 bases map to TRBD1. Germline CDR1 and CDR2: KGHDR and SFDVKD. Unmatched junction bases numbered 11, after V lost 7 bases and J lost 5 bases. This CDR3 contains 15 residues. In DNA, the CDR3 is TGTGCCACCAGCGTCGATCAGGGGGCTACGGAGACCCAGTACTTC. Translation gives CATSVDQGATETQYF.

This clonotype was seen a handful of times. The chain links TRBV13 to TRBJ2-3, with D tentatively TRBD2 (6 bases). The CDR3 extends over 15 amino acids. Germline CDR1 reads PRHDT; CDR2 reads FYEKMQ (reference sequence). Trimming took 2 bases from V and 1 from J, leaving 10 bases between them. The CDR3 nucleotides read TGTGCCAGCAGCTTAAACCCGGGGGGCACAGATACGCAGTATTTT. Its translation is CASSLNPGGTDTQYF.

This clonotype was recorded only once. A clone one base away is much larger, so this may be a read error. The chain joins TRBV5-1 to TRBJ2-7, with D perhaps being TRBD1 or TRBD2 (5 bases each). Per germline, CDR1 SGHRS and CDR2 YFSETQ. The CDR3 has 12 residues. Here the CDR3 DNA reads TGCGTCAGCAGCTTGGGGGTCGACGAGCAGTACTTC. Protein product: CVSSLGVDEQYF.

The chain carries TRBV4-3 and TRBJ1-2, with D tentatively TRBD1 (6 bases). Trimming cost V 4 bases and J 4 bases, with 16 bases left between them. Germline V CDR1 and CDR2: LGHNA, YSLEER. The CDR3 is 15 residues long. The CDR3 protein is CASSPERDRIYGYTF. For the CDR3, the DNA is TGCGCCAGCAGCCCGGAACGAGACAGGATCTATGGCTACACCTTC.

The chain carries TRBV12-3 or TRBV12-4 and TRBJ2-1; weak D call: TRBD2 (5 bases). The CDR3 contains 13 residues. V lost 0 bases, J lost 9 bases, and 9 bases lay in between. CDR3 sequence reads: CASSLATTGEQFF. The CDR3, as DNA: TGTGCCAGCAGTTTAGCGACTACCGGTGAGCAGTTCTTC.

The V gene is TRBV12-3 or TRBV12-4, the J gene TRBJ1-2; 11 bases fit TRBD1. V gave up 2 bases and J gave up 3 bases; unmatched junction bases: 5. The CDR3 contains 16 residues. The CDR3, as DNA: TGTGCCAGCAGTTTATGGGACAGGGGGGTAGACTATGGCTACACCTTC. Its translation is CASSLWDRGVDYGYTF.

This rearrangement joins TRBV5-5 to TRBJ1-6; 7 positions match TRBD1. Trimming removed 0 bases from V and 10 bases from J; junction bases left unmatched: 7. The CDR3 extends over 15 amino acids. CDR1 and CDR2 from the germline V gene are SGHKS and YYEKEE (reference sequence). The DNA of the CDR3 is TGTGCCAGCAGCTTGGCCGGGACAGCTAGATCACCCCTCCACTTT. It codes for CASSLAGTARSPLHF.

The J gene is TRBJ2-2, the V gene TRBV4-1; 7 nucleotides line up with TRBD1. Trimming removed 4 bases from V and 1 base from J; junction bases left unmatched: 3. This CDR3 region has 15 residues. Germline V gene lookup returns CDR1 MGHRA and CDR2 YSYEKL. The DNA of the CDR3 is TGCGCCAGCAGCCCAAGACAGGGGAACACCGGGGAGCTGTTTTTT. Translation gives CASSPRQGNTGELFF.

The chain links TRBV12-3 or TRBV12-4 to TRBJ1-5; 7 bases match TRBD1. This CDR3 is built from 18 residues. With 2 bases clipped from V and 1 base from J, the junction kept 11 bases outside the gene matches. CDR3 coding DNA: TGTGCCAGCAGTTTAAATCCCAGGGGGGCTGGGAGCAATCAGCCCCAGCATTTT. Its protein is CASSLNPRGAGSNQPQHF.

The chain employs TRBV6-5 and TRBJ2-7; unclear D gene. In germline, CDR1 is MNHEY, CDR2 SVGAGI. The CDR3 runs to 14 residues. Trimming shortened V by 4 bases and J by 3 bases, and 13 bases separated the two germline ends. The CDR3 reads CASSSRRQLYEQYF. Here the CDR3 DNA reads TGTGCCAGCAGTTCCCGGCGCCAGCTCTACGAGCAGTACTTC.

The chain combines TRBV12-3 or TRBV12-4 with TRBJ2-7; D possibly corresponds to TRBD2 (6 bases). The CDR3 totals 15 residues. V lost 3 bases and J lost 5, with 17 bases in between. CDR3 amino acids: CASSLGLALSNEQYF. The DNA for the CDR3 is TGTGCCAGCAGTTTGGGCCTAGCGTTAAGTAACGAGCAGTACTTC.

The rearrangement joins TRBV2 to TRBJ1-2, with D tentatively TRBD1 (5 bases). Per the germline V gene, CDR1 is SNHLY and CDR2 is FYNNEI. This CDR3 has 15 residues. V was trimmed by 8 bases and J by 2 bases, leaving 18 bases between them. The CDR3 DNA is TGTGCCAGCGCGGCGGACGGTTGGGGCAACTATGGCTACACCTTC. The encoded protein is CASAADGWGNYGYTF. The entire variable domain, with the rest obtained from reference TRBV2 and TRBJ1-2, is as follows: EPEVTQTPSHQVTQMGQEVILRCVPISNHLYFYWYRQILGQKVEFLVSFYNNEISEKSEIFDDQFSVERPDGSNFTLKIRSTKLEDSAMYFCASAADGWGNYGYTFGSGTRLTVV.

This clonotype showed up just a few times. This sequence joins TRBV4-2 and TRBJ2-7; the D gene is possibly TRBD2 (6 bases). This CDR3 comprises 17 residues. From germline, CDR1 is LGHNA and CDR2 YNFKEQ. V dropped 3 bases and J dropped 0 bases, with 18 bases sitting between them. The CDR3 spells CASSQQMGGLSSYEQYF. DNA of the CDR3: TGTGCCAGCAGCCAGCAAATGGGGGGATTGAGCTCCTACGAGCAGTACTTC.

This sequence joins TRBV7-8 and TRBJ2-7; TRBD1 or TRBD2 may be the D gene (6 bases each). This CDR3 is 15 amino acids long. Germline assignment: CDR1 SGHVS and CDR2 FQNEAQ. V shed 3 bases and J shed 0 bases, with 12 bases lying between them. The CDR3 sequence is CASSLWGRGSYEQYF. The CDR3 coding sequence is TGTGCCAGCAGCTTGTGGGGGCGGGGCTCCTACGAGCAGTACTTC.

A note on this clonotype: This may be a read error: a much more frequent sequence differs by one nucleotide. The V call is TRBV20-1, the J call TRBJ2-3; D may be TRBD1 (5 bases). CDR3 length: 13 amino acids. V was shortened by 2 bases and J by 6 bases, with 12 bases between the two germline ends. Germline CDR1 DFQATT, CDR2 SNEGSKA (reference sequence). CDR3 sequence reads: CSARRGNRDTQYF. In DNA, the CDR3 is TGCAGTGCTAGAAGGGGCAACCGGGATACGCAGTATTTT.